This T cell receptor (beta chain) was retrieved from a study of blood T cell repertoires in COVID-19. Study details: The study drew acute and convalescent COVID-19 samples from the United States, Italy and Spain.

Authors' processing steps: Quantification of nucleated cells was approximated via reference gene primer amplification. The method was immunoSEQ multiplex PCR; TCRdb's version includes in-frame clones alone and lacks a portion of them. That table is the source of V, J and clone size, and D and trimming were worked out from the DNA. The sample has fewer than 500,000 clones, around nine tenths seen once. The germline CDR1 and CDR2 sequences are SGHNT and YENEEA. The CDR3 is 16 amino acids. The V and J ends lost 5 bases and 0 bases respectively, with 16 bases between them. The V call is TRBV11-3, the J call TRBJ1-1; D gene unclear. This TCR came from a man between 18 and 29 years old with COVID-19, enrolled during active disease. Sequenced sample: peripheral blood. The CDR3 region has the DNA TGTGCCAGCAGCCGATCCCCTAGAGCTATGAACACTGAAGCTTTCTTT. Translation: CASSRSPRAMNTEAFF.